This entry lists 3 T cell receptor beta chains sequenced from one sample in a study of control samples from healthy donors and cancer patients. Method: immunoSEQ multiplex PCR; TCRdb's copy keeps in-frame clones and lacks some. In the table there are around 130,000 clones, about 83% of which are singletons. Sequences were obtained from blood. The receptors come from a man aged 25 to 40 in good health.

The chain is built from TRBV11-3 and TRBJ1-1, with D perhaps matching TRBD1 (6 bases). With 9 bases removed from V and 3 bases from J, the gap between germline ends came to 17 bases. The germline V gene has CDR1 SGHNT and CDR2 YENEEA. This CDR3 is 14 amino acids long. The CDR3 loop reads CASTRTEGHTEAFF. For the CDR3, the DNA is TGTGCCAGTACCCGGACAGAGGGGCACACTGAAGCTTTCTTT.

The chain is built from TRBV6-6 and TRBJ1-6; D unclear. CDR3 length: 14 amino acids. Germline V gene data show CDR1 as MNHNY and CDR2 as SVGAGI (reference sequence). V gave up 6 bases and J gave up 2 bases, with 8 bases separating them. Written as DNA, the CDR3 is TGTGCCAGCAGATACACAGCCTATAATTCACCCCTCCACTTT. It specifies CASRYTAYNSPLHF.

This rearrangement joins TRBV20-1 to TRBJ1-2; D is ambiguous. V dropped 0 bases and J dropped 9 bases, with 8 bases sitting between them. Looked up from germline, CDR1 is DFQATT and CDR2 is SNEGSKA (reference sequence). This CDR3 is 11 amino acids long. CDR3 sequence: CSARDRTRYTF. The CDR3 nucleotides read TGCAGTGCTAGAGATCGGACCCGCTACACCTTC.